The 5 T cell receptor beta chains in this list originate from one sample, sequenced in a study of T cell responses to AZD1222 COVID-19 vaccine. Repertoires were generated with immunoSEQ multiplex PCR, while TCRdb's copy carries only in-frame clones and drops some. The sample has some 110,000 clones, more than 75% seen once. The specimen was peripheral blood, collected 28 days after the second AZD1222 dose. Source of these receptors: an adult who received the AZD1222 COVID-19 vaccine.

Only a few counts were recorded for this clone. The chain links TRBV6-4 to TRBJ1-2; possible D gene TRBD1, 5 bases. V lost 7 bases to trimming and J lost 5 bases, with 8 bases between them. The V gene's germline CDR1 is MRHNA and CDR2 SNTAGT. This CDR3 contains 11 residues. DNA of the CDR3: TGTGCCAGCACGGGGGTTTATGGCTACACCTTC. Its protein is CASTGVYGYTF.

V is TRBV2 and J is TRBJ1-3; TRBD1 is a possible D gene (5 bases). The germline V gene has CDR1 SNHLY and CDR2 FYNNEI. Trimming stripped 4 bases from V and 4 bases from J, with 17 bases between. The CDR3 has 16 amino acids. The CDR3 spells CASSALRRVSGNTIYF. The CDR3 nucleotides read TGTGCCAGCAGTGCTTTGCGCAGGGTGTCCGGAAACACCATATATTTT.

The V gene is TRBV30, the J gene TRBJ2-7; D ambiguous. V lost 1 base and J lost 0, with 13 bases in between. This CDR3 contains 15 residues. Germline V gene data show CDR1 as GTSNPN and CDR2 as SVGIG (reference sequence). CDR3 DNA sequence: TGTGCCTGGAGTGCCACGGACCTTACCTCCTACGAGCAGTACTTC. This codes for CAWSATDLTSYEQYF.

The chain links TRBV18 to TRBJ2-5; D gene uncertain. CDR3 length equals 14 residues. Germline assignment: CDR1 KGHSH and CDR2 LQKENI. Deletions cut 0 bases from V and 5 bases from J, with 10 bases between. CDR3 in amino acids: CASSPPSRGETQYF. The CDR3 DNA is TGTGCCAGCTCACCACCCTCACGCGGTGAGACCCAGTACTTC.

The chain joins TRBV19 to TRBJ1-5; TRBD1 is a possible D gene (5 bases). This CDR3 is built from 12 residues. Germline values: CDR1 LNHDA, CDR2 SQIVND (reference sequence). V lost 5 bases to trimming and J lost 5 bases, with 7 bases between them. The CDR3 DNA reads TGTGCCAGTAGTCGCAGGGATCAGCCCCAGCATTTT. Translation gives CASSRRDQPQHF.